The clone carrying this TCR beta chain was counted only a few times. The antigen is unknown. The source of the sample is a study of response to subunit inactivated influenza vaccine. There are 17 residues in the CDR3. Trimming removed 3 bases from V and 4 bases from J; junction bases left unmatched: 9. Per germline, CDR1 KGHDR and CDR2 SFDVKD. MiXCR, run by TCRdb on the RT-PCR reads, gives a single entry per CDR3 protein. Here the sample spans hundreds of thousands of distinct CDR3 sequences, 10% to 15% being singletons. General study results and limits: The authors offered the suggestion that each seasonal influenza vaccination recruits few new T cells.

This TCR derives from a man in his fifties who received an inactivated influenza vaccine. Sequencing used PBMCs from blood, obtained 45 days after vaccination. The chain is built from TRBV24-1 and TRBJ2-3, with 10 positions matching TRBD2. CDR3 DNA: TGTGCCACCAGTGATCTACAAGCGGGGGGGATCTCAGATACGCAGTATTTT. Protein product: CATSDLQAGGISDTQYF.